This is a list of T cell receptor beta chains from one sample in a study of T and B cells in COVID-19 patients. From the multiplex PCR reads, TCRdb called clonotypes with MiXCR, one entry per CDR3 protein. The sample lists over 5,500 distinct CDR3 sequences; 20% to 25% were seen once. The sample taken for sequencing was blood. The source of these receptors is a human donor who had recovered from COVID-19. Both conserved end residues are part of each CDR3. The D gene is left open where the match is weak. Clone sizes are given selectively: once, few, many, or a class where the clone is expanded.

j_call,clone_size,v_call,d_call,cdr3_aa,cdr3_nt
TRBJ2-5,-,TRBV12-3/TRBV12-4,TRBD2,CASSHKRGGLGQETQYF,TGTGCCAGCAGCCATAAACGCGGGGGGCTTGGGCAAGAGACCCAGTACTTC
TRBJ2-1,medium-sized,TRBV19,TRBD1,CASSIAAGQGRHEQFF,TGTGCCAGTAGTATAGCCGCGGGACAGGGCAGGCATGAGCAGTTCTTC
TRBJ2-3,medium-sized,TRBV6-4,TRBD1,CASSETGGEDTQYF,TGTGCCAGCAGTGAAACAGGGGGTGAAGATACGCAGTATTTT
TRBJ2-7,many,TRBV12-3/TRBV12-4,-,CASRSSYYEQYF,TGTGCCAGCAGAAGTAGTTACTACGAGCAGTACTTC
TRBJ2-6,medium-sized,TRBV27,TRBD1,CASSLFLSRGQGAPSGANVLTF,TGTGCCAGCAGTTTATTCCTTTCGCGTGGACAGGGGGCGCCTTCTGGGGCCAACGTCCTGACTTTC
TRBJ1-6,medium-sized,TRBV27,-,CASSLSYQGGNSPLHF,TGTGCCAGCAGTTTATCGTATCAGGGAGGAAATTCACCCCTCCACTTT
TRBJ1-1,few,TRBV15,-,CATSRVGREAFF,TGTGCCACCAGCAGAGTTGGCAGAGAAGCTTTCTTT
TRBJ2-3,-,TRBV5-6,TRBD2,CASSSSGVGTDTQYF,TGCGCCAGCAGCTCTAGCGGGGTTGGCACAGATACGCAGTATTTT
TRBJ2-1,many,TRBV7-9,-,CASSLGVSSYNEQFF,TGTGCCAGCAGCTTAGGGGTAAGCTCCTACAATGAGCAGTTCTTC
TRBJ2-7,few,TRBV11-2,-,CASSPPGAYYEQYF,TGTGCCAGCAGCCCCCCGGGGGCATACTACGAGCAGTACTTC
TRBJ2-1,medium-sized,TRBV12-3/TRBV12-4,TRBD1,CASRKQGPYNEQFF,TGTGCCAGCAGAAAACAGGGGCCCTACAATGAGCAGTTCTTC
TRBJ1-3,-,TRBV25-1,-,CASSVPSGNTIYF,TGTGCCAGCAGTGTCCCGTCTGGAAACACCATATATTTT
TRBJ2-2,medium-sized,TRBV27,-,CASSSVVAGELFF,TGTGCCAGCAGTTCGGTAGTAGCTGGGGAGCTGTTTTTT
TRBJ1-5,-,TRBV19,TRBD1,CASTPGTGSNQPQHF,TGTGCCAGTACCCCCGGGACAGGGAGCAATCAGCCCCAGCATTTT
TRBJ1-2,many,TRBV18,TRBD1,CASSPEIGTGLFGYTF,TGTGCCAGCTCACCAGAAATAGGGACAGGTCTCTTCGGCTACACCTTC
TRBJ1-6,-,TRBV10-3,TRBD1,CAVGSGTGASSYNSPLHF,TGTGCCGTGGGGTCCGGGACAGGGGCGAGCTCCTATAATTCACCCCTCCACTTT
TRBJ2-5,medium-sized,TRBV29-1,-,CSVVEGLAYF,TGCAGCGTTGTAGAGGGGCTGGCCTACTTC
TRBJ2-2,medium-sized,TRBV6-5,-,CASSPSSGELFF,TGTGCCAGCAGTCCATCGTCCGGGGAGCTGTTTTTT
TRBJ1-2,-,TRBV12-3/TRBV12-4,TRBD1,CASKQGVSGYTF,TGTGCCAGCAAGCAGGGGGTTTCCGGCTACACCTTC
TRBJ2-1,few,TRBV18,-,CASSRGLDDEQFF,TGTGCCAGCTCCCGCGGCCTCGACGATGAGCAGTTCTTC
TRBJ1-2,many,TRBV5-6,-,CASSRGGFGFGYTF,TGTGCCAGCAGCCGTGGGGGGTTTGGGTTTGGCTACACCTTC
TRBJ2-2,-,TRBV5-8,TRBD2,CASSYAGGGPGELFF,TGTGCCAGCAGCTATGCTGGGGGAGGGCCCGGGGAGCTGTTTTTT
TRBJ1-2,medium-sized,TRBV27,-,CASSLSGGWGYTF,TGTGCCAGCAGTTTATCGGGTGGGTGGGGCTACACCTTC
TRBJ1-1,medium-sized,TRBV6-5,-,CASSRSNTEAFF,TGTGCCAGCAGTCGATCGAACACTGAAGCTTTCTTT
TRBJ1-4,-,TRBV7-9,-,CASSSQPPGEEKLFF,TGTGCCAGCAGCTCCCAACCCCCGGGGGAAGAAAAACTGTTTTTT
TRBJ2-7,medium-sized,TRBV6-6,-,CASSSAAAYEQYF,TGTGCCAGCAGTTCGGCAGCCGCCTACGAGCAGTACTTC
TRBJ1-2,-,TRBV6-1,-,CASSLNWDGANYGYTF,TGTGCCAGCAGTCTTAACTGGGATGGGGCTAACTATGGCTACACCTTC
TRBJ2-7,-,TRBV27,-,CASSLEGGPSEQYF,TGTGCCAGCAGTTTAGAGGGGGGCCCATCGGAGCAGTACTTC
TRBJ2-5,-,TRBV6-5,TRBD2,CASSYASGGETQYF,TGTGCCAGCAGTTATGCTAGCGGGGGAGAGACCCAGTACTTC
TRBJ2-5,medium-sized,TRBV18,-,CASSPRLQAWETQYF,TGTGCCAGCTCACCACGACTTCAGGCTTGGGAGACCCAGTACTTC
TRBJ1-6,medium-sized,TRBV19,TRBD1,CASSRDSGDSPLHF,TGTGCCAGTAGTAGGGACAGCGGTGATTCACCCCTCCACTTT
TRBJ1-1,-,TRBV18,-,CASSQGAGTEAFF,TGTGCCAGCTCACAGGGCGCTGGGACTGAAGCTTTCTTT
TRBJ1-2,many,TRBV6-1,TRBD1,CASSLGQDYGYTF,TGTGCCAGCAGTCTAGGACAGGACTATGGCTACACCTTC
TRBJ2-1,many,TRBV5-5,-,CASSSRGLGSYNEQFF,TGTGCCAGCAGCTCACGTGGGTTAGGCTCCTACAATGAGCAGTTCTTC
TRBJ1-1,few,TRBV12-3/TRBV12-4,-,CASSLDGMNTEAFF,TGTGCCAGCAGTCTAGACGGGATGAACACTGAAGCTTTCTTT
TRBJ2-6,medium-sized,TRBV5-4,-,CASSLGGNSGANVLTF,TGTGCCAGCAGCTTGGGAGGTAACTCTGGGGCCAACGTCCTGACTTTC
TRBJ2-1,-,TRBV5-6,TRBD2,CASSSRATSGGASEQFF,TGTGCCAGCAGCTCAAGGGCTACTAGCGGGGGGGCCAGTGAGCAGTTCTTC
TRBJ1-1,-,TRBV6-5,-,CASSRGSGASEAFF,TGTGCCAGCAGTCGGGGGAGCGGGGCGTCTGAAGCTTTCTTT
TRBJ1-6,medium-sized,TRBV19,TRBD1,CASSITSLQGDHSPLHF,TGTGCCAGTAGTATCACCTCGCTTCAGGGGGACCATTCACCCCTCCACTTT
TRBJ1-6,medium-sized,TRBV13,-,CASSIRNGNSPLHF,TGTGCCAGCAGCATCAGGAACGGGAATTCACCCCTCCACTTT
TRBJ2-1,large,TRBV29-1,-,CSVGAGDEQFF,TGCAGCGTTGGAGCTGGGGATGAGCAGTTCTTC
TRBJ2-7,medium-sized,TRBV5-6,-,CASSFIQYEQYF,TGTGCCAGCTCATTTATCCAGTACGAGCAGTACTTC
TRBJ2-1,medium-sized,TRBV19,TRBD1,CASRQGAHNEQFF,TGTGCCAGTAGGCAGGGGGCCCACAATGAGCAGTTCTTC
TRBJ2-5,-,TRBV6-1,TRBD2,CASSVIAGGRETQYF,TGTGCCAGCAGTGTCATAGCGGGGGGGCGAGAGACCCAGTACTTC
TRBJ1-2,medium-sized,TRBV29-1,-,CSVAPPGYTF,TGCAGCGTTGCCCCTCCTGGCTACACCTTC
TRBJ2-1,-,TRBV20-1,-,CSASQGPSSYNEQFF,TGCAGTGCCTCTCAGGGGCCCAGCTCCTACAATGAGCAGTTCTTC
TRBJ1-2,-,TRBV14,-,CASSRGGNYGYTF,TGTGCCAGCAGCCGAGGGGGAAATTACGGCTACACCTTC
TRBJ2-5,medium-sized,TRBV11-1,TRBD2,CASNPGSGEETQYF,TGTGCCAGCAACCCCGGTAGCGGGGAAGAGACCCAGTACTTC
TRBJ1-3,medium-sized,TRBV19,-,CASSISTGSGNTIYF,TGTGCCAGTAGTATATCCACGGGATCTGGAAACACCATATATTTT